This T cell receptor (beta chain) was documented in a study of CD8 T cells in ankylosing spondylitis. Findings and limits, study-wide: What appeared characteristic of ankylosing spondylitis blood was a TCR beta motif of about eight highly homologous variants. The authors found the disease-linked clones to be CD8+ and relatively rare in peripheral blood.

In germline, CDR1 is LGHDT, CDR2 YNNKEL (reference sequence). CDR3 length: 13 amino acids. The V end lost 4 bases, the J end lost 4 bases, and 10 bases lay between the germline ends. This clonotype was detected many times. Its antigen is still unknown. TCRdb passed the 5' RACE reads through MiXCR, listing each CDR3 protein once. Here the sample spans fewer than 400,000 distinct CDR3 sequences, over 12% being singletons. Material for sequencing was blood, either unsorted or a sorted T cell fraction (not recorded which). This chain connects TRBV3-1 to TRBJ1-1; D remains unclear. The TCR was taken from a male donor with ankylosing spondylitis or in good health (not recorded which). The CDR3 sequence: CASSPSEGTEAFF. DNA of the CDR3: TGTGCCAGCAGCCCATCAGAGGGCACTGAAGCTTTCTTT.